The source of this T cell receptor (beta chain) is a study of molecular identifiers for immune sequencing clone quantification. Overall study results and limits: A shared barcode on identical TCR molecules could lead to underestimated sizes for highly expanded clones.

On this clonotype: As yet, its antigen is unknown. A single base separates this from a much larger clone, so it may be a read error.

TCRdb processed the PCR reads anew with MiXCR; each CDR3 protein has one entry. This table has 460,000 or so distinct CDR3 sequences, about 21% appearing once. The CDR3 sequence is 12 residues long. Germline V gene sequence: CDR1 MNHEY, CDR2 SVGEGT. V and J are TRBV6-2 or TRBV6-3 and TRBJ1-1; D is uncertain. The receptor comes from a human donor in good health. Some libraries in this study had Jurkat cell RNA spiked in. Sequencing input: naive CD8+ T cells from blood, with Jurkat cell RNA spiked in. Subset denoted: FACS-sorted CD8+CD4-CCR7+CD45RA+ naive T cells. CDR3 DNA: TGTGCCAGCAGTCACTCGGCAGTTGTGGCTTTCTTT. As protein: CASSHSAVVAFF.